The 11 T cell receptor beta chains given below trace back to one sample, sequenced in a study of T cell responses to AZD1222 COVID-19 vaccine. Some clones are missing from TCRdb's copy, which holds only in-frame ones; the method was immunoSEQ multiplex PCR. Of 100,000 to 150,000 clones detected, around 94% appear once; the ten largest clones hold under 7.5%. The source was peripheral blood, collected on day 0 of AZD1222 vaccination. The receptors shown here come from an adult in good health.

This chain uses TRBV9 with TRBJ2-3; 11 bases agree with TRBD2. Trimming cost V 1 base and J 1 base; bases outside gene matches: 8. CDR1 is SGDLS, CDR2 YYNGEE, per germline. The CDR3 is 18 amino acids. The CDR3 coding sequence is TGTGCCAGCAGCGTAACGCCTAGCGGGAGGAGTGGCACAGATACGCAGTATTTT. As protein: CASSVTPSGRSGTDTQYF. The entire variable domain, with the rest obtained from reference TRBV9 and TRBJ2-3, is as follows: DSGVTQTPKHLITATGQRVTLRCSPRSGDLSVYWYQQSLDQGLQFLIQYYNGEERAKGNILERFSAQQFPDLHSELNLSSLELGDSALYFCASSVTPSGRSGTDTQYFGPGTRLTVL.

The chain couples TRBV7-2 to TRBJ1-6; TRBD1 agrees at 7 bases. With V trimmed by 4 bases and J by 6 bases, 3 bases remained unmatched. Germline CDR1 and CDR2: SGHTA and FQGNSA. CDR3 length equals 14 residues. The CDR3 protein is CASSWAGGNSPLHF. CDR3 DNA: TGTGCCAGCAGCTGGGCAGGGGGTAATTCACCCCTCCACTTT.

This rearrangement joins TRBV7-9 to TRBJ2-7; D is perhaps TRBD1 or TRBD2 (5 bases each). The V end was cut by 8 bases, the J end by 7 bases, with 15 bases between. The CDR3 contains 12 residues. Germline loops: CDR1 SEHNR, CDR2 FQNEAQ (reference sequence). CDR3 residues: CASDRLTGEQYF. CDR3 DNA sequence: TGTGCCAGCGACAGACTGACGGGGGAGCAGTACTTC.

The chain uses TRBV28 and TRBJ1-1; weak D call: TRBD1 (5 bases). V gave up 7 bases and J gave up 11 bases, with 20 bases separating them. Germline V lookup: CDR1 MDHEN, CDR2 SYDVKM. The CDR3 length is 13 residues. Here the CDR3 reads CASIRGRGIEAFF. CDR3 sequence (DNA): TGTGCCAGCATCCGAGGTCGGGGGATCGAGGCTTTCTTT.

The CDR3 DNA sequence: TGTGCCAGTACCCTAGGAGGGTTTAGCAATCAGCCCCAGCATTTT. Its translation: CASTLGGFSNQPQHF. J is TRBJ1-5 and V is TRBV19; no reliable D call. CDR1 and CDR2 (germline): LNHDA, SQIVND (reference sequence). CDR3 length: 15 amino acids. V lost 7 bases and J lost 0, with 13 bases in between.

The chain has TRBV30 and TRBJ2-7, with no clear D. Trimming took 4 bases from V and 0 from J, leaving 7 bases between them. There are 12 residues in the CDR3. Per germline, CDR1 GTSNPN and CDR2 SVGIG (reference sequence). CDR3: CAWMAPSYEQYF. In DNA, the CDR3 is TGTGCCTGGATGGCGCCCTCCTACGAGCAGTACTTC. Full variable domain (rest looked up from reference TRBV30 and TRBJ2-7): SQTIHQWPATLVQPVGSPLSLECTVEGTSNPNLYWYRQAAGRGLQLLFYSVGIGQISSEVPQNLSASRPQDRQFILSSKKLLLSDSGFYLCAWMAPSYEQYFGPGTRLTVT.

This chain uses TRBV27 with TRBJ1-2; no firm D call. V lost 0 bases, J lost 2 bases, and 16 bases lay in between. The germline V gene has CDR1 MNHEY and CDR2 SMNVEV (reference sequence). CDR3 length equals 17 residues. The CDR3 protein is CASSLSVGQRNNYGYTF. The CDR3, as DNA: TGTGCCAGCAGTTTATCGGTCGGGCAGAGAAACAACTATGGCTACACCTTC.

This chain uses TRBV9 with TRBJ1-3; 7 nucleotides align to TRBD1. The germline CDR1 and CDR2 sequences are SGDLS and YYNGEE. The CDR3 loop spans 15 amino acids. V gave up 2 bases and J gave up 0 bases; unmatched junction bases: 2. CDR3 region: CASSVGDSSGNTIYF. CDR3 in DNA: TGTGCCAGCAGCGTGGGGGACAGCTCTGGAAACACCATATATTTT.

The sample holds a few counts of this clone. V gene TRBV5-5 combines with J gene TRBJ1-1, with a weak D call TRBD1 (5 bases). Germline V gene data show CDR1 as SGHKS and CDR2 as YYEKEE (reference sequence). V was trimmed by 6 bases and J by 5 bases, leaving 20 bases between them. The CDR3 totals 15 residues. For the CDR3, the DNA is TGTGCCAGCAACCTGACCCCGGGGGGGAGGACTGAAGCTTTCTTT. Its protein product is CASNLTPGGRTEAFF.

The genes are TRBV18 and TRBJ2-7, with 8 bases identical to TRBD2. Trimming at V came to 3 bases and at J to 5 bases, leaving 9 bases not matched to a gene. Per germline, CDR1 KGHSH and CDR2 LQKENI. The CDR3 is 15 residues long. In nucleotides, the CDR3 is TGTGCCAGCTCACCGCCCGGGACTAGTCTAAACGAGCAGTACTTC. Amino acid sequence: CASSPPGTSLNEQYF.

The chain couples TRBV6-5 to TRBJ2-7; D ambiguous. Trimming left V 4 bases short and J 3 bases short, with 10 bases between. The CDR3 is made up of 13 amino acids. Germline-derived CDR1 and CDR2 are MNHEY and SVGAGI. The CDR3 DNA follows: TGTGCCAGCAGTTTGGCTCGCTACTACGAGCAGTACTTC. Amino acid sequence: CASSLARYYEQYF.